A selection of T cell receptor beta chains follows, all from one sample in a study of blood T cell repertoires in COVID-19. Sequencing was performed with immunoSEQ multiplex PCR; in TCRdb, only in-frame clones are kept and a portion is missing. The data contain over 200,000 clones, about 90% of them singletons. Specimen: peripheral blood. The receptors were sampled from a man aged 40-49 years with active or convalescent COVID-19. The CDR3 runs from the conserved cysteine through the conserved F or W. A D gene is named only where the DNA matches it firmly. Clone sizes are given selectively: once, few, many, or a class where the clone is expanded.

.	TRBV3-1/TRBV3-2	TRBJ2-7	.	CASSPRQDWREQYF	TGTGCCAGCAGCCCAAGACAGGACTGGAGGGAGCAGTACTTC
.	TRBV6-5	TRBJ1-1	TRBD1	CASTRAGGQGVGAFF	TGTGCCAGCACCCGAGCAGGGGGCCAGGGGGTTGGAGCTTTCTTT
.	TRBV28	TRBJ1-1	.	CASSFLQQLNTEAFF	TGTGCCAGCAGTTTCCTCCAACAGTTGAACACTGAAGCTTTCTTT
.	TRBV10-2	TRBJ1-1	TRBD1	CASRGQGLNTEAFF	TGCGCCAGCAGAGGACAGGGGTTGAACACTGAAGCTTTCTTT
once	TRBV10-1	TRBJ2-3	.	CASNFSGGLTDTQYF	TGCGCCAGCAATTTTTCGGGTGGACTCACAGATACGCAGTATTTT
once	TRBV5-8	TRBJ1-6	TRBD1	CASSPRRGLSPLHF	TGTGCCAGCAGCCCCCGCAGGGGGCTTTCACCCCTCCACTTT
.	TRBV27	TRBJ2-7	.	CASKSTAGLSIEYF	TGTGCCAGCAAGTCGACAGCGGGTCTCTCTATTGAGTACTTC
.	TRBV6-5	TRBJ2-7	TRBD2	CASRDPGLASYEQYF	TGTGCCAGCAGAGATCCGGGACTAGCATCCTACGAGCAGTACTTC
.	TRBV9	TRBJ2-5	TRBD2	CASSPTSGRTETQYF	TGTGCCAGCAGCCCCACTAGCGGGAGAACAGAGACCCAATACTTC
few	TRBV7-9	TRBJ2-2	TRBD1	CASSLGTGSTGELFF	TGTGCCAGCAGCTTGGGGACAGGGTCCACCGGGGAGCTGTTTTTT
.	TRBV29-1	TRBJ1-3	TRBD1	CSVGDRVDGDTIYF	TGCAGCGTTGGAGACAGGGTCGATGGGGACACCATATATTTT
.	TRBV12-3/TRBV12-4	TRBJ1-1	.	CASSQLQGEAFF	TGTGCCAGCAGTCAACTCCAGGGAGAAGCTTTCTTT
.	TRBV18	TRBJ2-7	.	CASSLLIGADEQYF	TGTGCCAGCTCACTCTTAATTGGGGCGGATGAGCAGTACTTC
.	TRBV7-2	TRBJ2-5	.	CASSPPGPGAQYF	TGTGCCAGCAGCCCCCCGGGCCCCGGGGCCCAGTACTTC
.	TRBV7-3	TRBJ1-1	.	CASSFTWNTEAFF	TGTGCCAGCAGCTTTACATGGAACACTGAAGCTTTCTTT
.	TRBV5-4	TRBJ2-3	TRBD2	CASSPGLADTDTQYF	TGTGCCAGCAGCCCGGGACTAGCGGATACAGATACGCAGTATTTT
.	TRBV2	TRBJ2-7	TRBD2	CASSESAGGPWEQYF	TGTGCCAGCAGTGAATCTGCGGGAGGGCCTTGGGAGCAGTACTTC
once	TRBV28	TRBJ1-1	.	CASSFAGSPEAFF	TGTGCCAGCAGTTTCGCAGGAAGCCCTGAAGCTTTCTTT
.	TRBV28	TRBJ1-5	.	CASSLWDTRSNQPQHF	TGTGCCAGCAGTTTATGGGACACCAGGAGCAATCAGCCCCAGCATTTT
.	TRBV9	TRBJ2-3	TRBD2	CASSVAGGLELDTQYF	TGTGCCAGCAGCGTAGCGGGAGGACTAGAGTTAGATACGCAGTATTTT
.	TRBV9	TRBJ2-1	.	CASSTGVYNEQFF	TGTGCCAGCAGCACCGGGGTTTACAATGAGCAGTTCTTC
.	TRBV28	TRBJ2-7	.	CASSLWTAAIAYEQYF	TGTGCCAGCAGTTTATGGACAGCCGCCATTGCCTACGAGCAGTACTTC
.	TRBV6-5	TRBJ1-6	.	CASSYHSTSYNSPLHF	TGTGCCAGCAGTTACCACAGCACCTCCTATAATTCACCCCTCCACTTT
.	TRBV11-2	TRBJ2-5	TRBD2	CASSSGTSAVGTQYF	TGTGCCAGCAGCTCCGGGACTAGTGCCGTTGGGACCCAGTACTTC
.	TRBV6-4	TRBJ1-5	.	CASSRTRDQPQHF	TGTGCCAGCAGCCGGACGAGGGATCAGCCCCAGCATTTT
.	TRBV6-5	TRBJ2-3	.	CASSLQSTDTQYF	TGTGCCAGCAGTTTACAGAGCACAGATACGCAGTATTTT
.	TRBV28	TRBJ2-7	TRBD2	CASSFATSGSYEQYF	TGTGCCAGCAGTTTCGCGACTAGCGGTTCCTACGAGCAGTACTTC
.	TRBV3-1/TRBV3-2	TRBJ1-1	.	CATSGRFSEAFF	TGTGCCACCTCTGGGCGTTTCTCTGAAGCTTTCTTT
.	TRBV5-1	TRBJ1-2	TRBD1	CASSLATGQGYGYTF	TGCGCCAGCAGCTTGGCCACCGGACAGGGCTATGGCTACACCTTC
.	TRBV21-1	TRBJ1-3	.	CASSNVGTGVGNTIYF	TGTGCCAGCAGCAATGTTGGGACAGGGGTAGGAAACACCATATATTTT
.	TRBV5-6	TRBJ2-7	.	CASSLFAVSSYEQYF	TGTGCCAGCAGCTTGTTCGCAGTGTCCTCCTACGAGCAGTACTTC
once	TRBV11-2	TRBJ2-7	TRBD1	CASSRRDSGNYEQYF	TGTGCCAGCAGTCGCCGGGACAGTGGGAACTACGAGCAGTACTTC
.	TRBV11-1	TRBJ2-5	TRBD2	CASSLARTSGRHQETQYF	TGTGCCAGCAGCTTAGCCAGGACTAGCGGGAGGCATCAAGAGACCCAGTACTTC
.	TRBV28	TRBJ2-3	.	CASSLRVLGGGPVLPTQYF	TGTGCCAGCAGTTTACGGGTGTTGGGCGGGGGCCCGGTCCTTCCTACGCAGTATTTT
.	TRBV27	TRBJ2-3	.	CASSLSRGSTDTQYF	TGTGCCAGCAGTTTATCGCGGGGAAGCACAGATACGCAGTATTTT
.	TRBV5-1	TRBJ2-3	.	CASSLGDTSTDTQYF	TGCGCCAGCAGCTTGGGGGACACTAGCACAGATACGCAGTATTTT
few	TRBV14	TRBJ1-6	.	CASSPGWGSPLHF	TGTGCCAGCAGCCCAGGGTGGGGCTCGCCCCTCCACTTT
.	TRBV27	TRBJ2-3	TRBD1	CASSLTGSGTDTQYF	TGTGCCAGCAGCCTGACAGGGTCTGGCACAGATACGCAGTATTTT
.	TRBV28	TRBJ2-1	.	CASSFARESYNEQFF	TGTGCCAGCAGTTTTGCGCGAGAATCCTACAATGAGCAGTTCTTC
.	TRBV10-1	TRBJ1-1	.	CASRAGIGTEAFF	TGCGCCAGCAGGGCAGGAATTGGGACTGAAGCTTTCTTT
.	TRBV7-9	TRBJ2-5	TRBD1	CASSSQGVQETQYF	TGTGCCAGCAGTTCCCAGGGGGTCCAAGAGACCCAGTACTTC